Presented here are 2 T cell receptor beta chains from one specimen sequenced in a study of T cell changes during pregnancy in multiple sclerosis. Assay: immunoSEQ multiplex PCR; the TCRdb copy retains only in-frame clones and omits some. The sample records some 74,000 clones, around nine tenths being singletons. The sample in question was peripheral blood, obtained after pregnancy. The receptors come from a female donor in good health, enrolled as a control in a pregnancy study.

V is TRBV14 and J is TRBJ2-4; TRBD1 aligns across 9 bases. This CDR3 spans 16 amino acids. V lost 2 bases, J lost 2 bases, and 4 bases stayed unmatched. Germline assignment: CDR1 SGHDN and CDR2 FVKESK. CDR3 bases: TGTGCCAGCAGCCAAACAGGGGGCGCAACCAAAAACATTCAGTACTTC. Protein: CASSQTGGATKNIQYF.

V usage is TRBV6-6 and J usage is TRBJ2-7; the D gene is possibly TRBD2 (6 bases). Trimming pared 8 bases from V and 3 bases from J, leaving 11 bases between. The CDR3 runs 12 residues. The germline V gene encodes CDR1 MNHNY and CDR2 SVGAGI (reference sequence). The CDR3 DNA reads as TGTGCCAGCTCCCCGCGGGGCTACGAGCAGTACTTC. Its translation: CASSPRGYEQYF.